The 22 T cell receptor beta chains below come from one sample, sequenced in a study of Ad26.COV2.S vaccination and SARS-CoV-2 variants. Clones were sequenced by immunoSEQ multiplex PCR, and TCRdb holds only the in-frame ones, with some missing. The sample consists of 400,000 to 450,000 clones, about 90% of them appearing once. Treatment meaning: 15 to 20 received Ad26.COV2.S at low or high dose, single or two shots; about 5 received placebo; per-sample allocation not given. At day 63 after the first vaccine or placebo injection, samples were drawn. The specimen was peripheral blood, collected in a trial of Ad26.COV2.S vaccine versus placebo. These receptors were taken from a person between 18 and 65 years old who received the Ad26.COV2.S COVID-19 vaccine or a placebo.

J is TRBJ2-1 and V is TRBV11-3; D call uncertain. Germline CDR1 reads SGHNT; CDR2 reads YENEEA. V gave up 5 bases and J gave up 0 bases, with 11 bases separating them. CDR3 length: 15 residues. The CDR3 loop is CASSISESSYNEQFF. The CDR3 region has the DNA TGTGCCAGCAGCATAAGCGAGAGCTCCTACAATGAGCAGTTCTTC.

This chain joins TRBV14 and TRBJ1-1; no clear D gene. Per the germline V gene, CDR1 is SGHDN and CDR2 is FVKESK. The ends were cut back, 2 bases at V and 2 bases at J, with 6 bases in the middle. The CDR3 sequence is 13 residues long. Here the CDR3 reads CASSQRVNTEAFF. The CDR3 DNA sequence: TGTGCCAGCAGCCAACGAGTAAACACTGAAGCTTTCTTT.

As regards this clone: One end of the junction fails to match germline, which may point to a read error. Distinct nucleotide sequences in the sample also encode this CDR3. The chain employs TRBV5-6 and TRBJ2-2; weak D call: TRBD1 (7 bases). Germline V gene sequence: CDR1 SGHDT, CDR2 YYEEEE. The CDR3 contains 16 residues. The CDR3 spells CASSPRQGYGGGELFF. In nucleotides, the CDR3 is TGTGCCAGCAGCCCCAGACAGGGATATGGTGGCGGGGAGCTATTTTTT.

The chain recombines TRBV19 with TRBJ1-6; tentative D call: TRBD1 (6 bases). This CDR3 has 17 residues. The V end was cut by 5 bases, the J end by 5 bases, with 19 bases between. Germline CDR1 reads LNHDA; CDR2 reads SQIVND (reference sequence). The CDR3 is CASSFPTGRGDNSPLHF. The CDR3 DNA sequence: TGTGCCAGTAGTTTCCCTACAGGGCGCGGGGATAATTCACCCCTCCACTTT.

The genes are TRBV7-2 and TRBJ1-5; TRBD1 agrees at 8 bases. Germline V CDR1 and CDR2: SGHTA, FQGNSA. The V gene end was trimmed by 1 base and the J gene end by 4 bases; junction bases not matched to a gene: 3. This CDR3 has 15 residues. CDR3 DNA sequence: TGTGCCAGCAGCTTAGGGACAGGGTTTAATCAGCCCCAGCATTTT. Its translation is CASSLGTGFNQPQHF.

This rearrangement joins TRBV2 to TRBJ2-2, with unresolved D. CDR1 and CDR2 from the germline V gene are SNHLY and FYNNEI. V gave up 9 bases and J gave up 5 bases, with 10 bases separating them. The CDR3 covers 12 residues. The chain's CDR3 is CASKTRTGELFF. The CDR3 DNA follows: TGTGCCAGTAAAACCCGGACCGGGGAGCTGTTTTTT.

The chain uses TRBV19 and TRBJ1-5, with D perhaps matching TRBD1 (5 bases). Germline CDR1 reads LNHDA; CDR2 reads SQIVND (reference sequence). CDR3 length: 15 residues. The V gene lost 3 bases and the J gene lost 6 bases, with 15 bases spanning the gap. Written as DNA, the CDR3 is TGTGCCAGTAGTATTGCCCCGGGGGGGAGTCAGCCCCAGCATTTT. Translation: CASSIAPGGSQPQHF.

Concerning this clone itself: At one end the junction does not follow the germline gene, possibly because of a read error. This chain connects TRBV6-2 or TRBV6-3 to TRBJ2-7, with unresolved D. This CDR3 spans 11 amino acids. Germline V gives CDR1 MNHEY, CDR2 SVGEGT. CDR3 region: CASSHSYEQYF. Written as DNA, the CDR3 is TGTGCCAGCAGTCACTCCTACGAGCAGTACTTC.

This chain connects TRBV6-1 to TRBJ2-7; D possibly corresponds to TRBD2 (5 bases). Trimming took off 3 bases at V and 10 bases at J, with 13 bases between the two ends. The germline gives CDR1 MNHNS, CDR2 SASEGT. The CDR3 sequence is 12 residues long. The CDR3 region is CASSDGLAFQYF. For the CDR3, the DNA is TGTGCCAGCAGTGATGGTCTAGCCTTTCAGTACTTC.

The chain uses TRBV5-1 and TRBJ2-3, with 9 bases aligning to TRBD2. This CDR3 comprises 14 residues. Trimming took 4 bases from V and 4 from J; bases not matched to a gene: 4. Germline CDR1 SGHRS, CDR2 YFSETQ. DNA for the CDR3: TGCGCCAGCAGCACGGGACTAGCCCCAGATACGCAGTATTTT. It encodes CASSTGLAPDTQYF.

The chain's CDR3 is CASSFKGYSPLHF. CDR3 coding DNA: TGTGCCAGCAGTTTTAAAGGCTATTCACCCCTCCACTTT. J is TRBJ1-6 and V is TRBV12-3 or TRBV12-4; no firm D call. This CDR3 spans 13 amino acids. V was clipped by 3 bases and J by 8 bases, with 8 bases between them.

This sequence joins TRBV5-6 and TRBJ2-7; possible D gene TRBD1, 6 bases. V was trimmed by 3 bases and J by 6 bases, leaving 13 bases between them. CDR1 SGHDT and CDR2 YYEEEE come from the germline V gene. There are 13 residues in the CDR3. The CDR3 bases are TGTGCCAGCAGCTGGCTTATGGGGGCCGAGCAGTACTTC. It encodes CASSWLMGAEQYF.

The CDR3 loop is CASSATSGGYTGQYF. The CDR3, as DNA: TGTGCCAGCAGCGCCACTAGCGGGGGTTACACAGGGCAGTACTTC. This sequence joins TRBV7-9 and TRBJ2-7; TRBD2 agrees at 11 bases. J gave up 9 bases and V 5 bases, and 12 bases lay outside the gene matches. CDR1 is SEHNR and CDR2 is FQNEAQ in the germline V gene (reference sequence). CDR3 size: 15 residues.

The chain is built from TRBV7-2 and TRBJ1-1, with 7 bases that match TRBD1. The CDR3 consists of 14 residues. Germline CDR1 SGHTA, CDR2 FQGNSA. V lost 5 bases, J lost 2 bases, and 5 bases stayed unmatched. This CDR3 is CASSQGDRNTEAFF. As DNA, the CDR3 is TGTGCCAGCAGCCAAGGGGACAGAAACACTGAAGCTTTCTTT.

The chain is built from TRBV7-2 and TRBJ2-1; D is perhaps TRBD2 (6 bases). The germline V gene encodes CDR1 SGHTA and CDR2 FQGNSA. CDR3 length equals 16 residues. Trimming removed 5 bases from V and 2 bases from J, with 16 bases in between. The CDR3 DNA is TGTGCCAGCAGCCAACTAGCCCTCCCTACCTACAATGAGCAGTTCTTC. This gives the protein CASSQLALPTYNEQFF. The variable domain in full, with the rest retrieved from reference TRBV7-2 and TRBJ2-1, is GAGVSQSPSNKVTEKGKDVELRCDPISGHTALYWYRQSLGQGLEFLIYFQGNSAPDKSGLPSDRFSAERTGGSVSTLTIQRTQQEDSAVYLCASSQLALPTYNEQFFGPGTRLTVL.

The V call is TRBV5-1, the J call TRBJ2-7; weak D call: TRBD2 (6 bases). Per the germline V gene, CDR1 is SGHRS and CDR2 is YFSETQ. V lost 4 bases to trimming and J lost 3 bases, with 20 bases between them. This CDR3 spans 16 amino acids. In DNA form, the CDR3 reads TGCGCCAGCAGCCACGACCCGGGCGGGGTGGTCTACGAGCAGTACTTC. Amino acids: CASSHDPGGVVYEQYF.

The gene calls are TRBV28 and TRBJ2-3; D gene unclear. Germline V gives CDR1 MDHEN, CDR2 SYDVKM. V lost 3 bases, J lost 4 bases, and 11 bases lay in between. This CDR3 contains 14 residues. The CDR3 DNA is TGTGCCAGCAGTTTGCTAGACTTCGCAGATACGCAGTATTTT. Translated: CASSLLDFADTQYF.

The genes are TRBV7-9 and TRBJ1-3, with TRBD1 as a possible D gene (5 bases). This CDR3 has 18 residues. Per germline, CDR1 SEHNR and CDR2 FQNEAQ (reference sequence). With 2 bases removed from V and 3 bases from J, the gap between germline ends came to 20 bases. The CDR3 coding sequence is TGTGCCAGCAGCTTAAGGCTTCCGGGAGGAAGGGGTGGAAACACCATATATTTT. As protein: CASSLRLPGGRGGNTIYF.

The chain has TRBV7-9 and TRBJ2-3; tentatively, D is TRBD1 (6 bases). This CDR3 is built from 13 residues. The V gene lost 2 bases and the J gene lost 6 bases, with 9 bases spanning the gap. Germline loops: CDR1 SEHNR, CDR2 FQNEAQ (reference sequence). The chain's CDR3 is CASSLMQGDTQYF. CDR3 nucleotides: TGTGCCAGCAGCTTAATGCAGGGGGATACGCAGTATTTT.

This chain's CDR3 is CASSAPAGSRRPQTTDTQYF. CDR3 coding DNA: TGTGCCAGCAGCGCCCCGGCAGGGAGTCGAAGGCCTCAGACTACAGATACGCAGTATTTT. This chain connects TRBV5-4 to TRBJ2-3; D is perhaps TRBD1 or TRBD2 (5 bases each). Germline V lookup: CDR1 SGHNT, CDR2 YYREEE (reference sequence). The CDR3 is 20 residues long. V was shortened by 4 bases and J by 3 bases, with 30 bases between the two germline ends.

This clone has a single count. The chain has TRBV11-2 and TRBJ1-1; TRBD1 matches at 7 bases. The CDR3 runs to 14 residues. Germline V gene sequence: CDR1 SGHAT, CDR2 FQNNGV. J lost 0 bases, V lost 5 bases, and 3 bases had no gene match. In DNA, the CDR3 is TGTGCCAGCAGCAACAGGGGTATGAACACTGAAGCTTTCTTT. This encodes CASSNRGMNTEAFF.

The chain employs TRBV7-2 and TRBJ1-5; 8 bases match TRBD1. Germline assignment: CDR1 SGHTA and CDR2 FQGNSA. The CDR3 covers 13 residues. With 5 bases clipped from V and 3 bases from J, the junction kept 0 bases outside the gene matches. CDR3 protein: CASSQGANQPQHF. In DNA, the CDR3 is TGTGCCAGCAGCCAGGGGGCCAATCAGCCCCAGCATTTT. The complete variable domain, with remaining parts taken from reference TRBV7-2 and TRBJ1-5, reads GAGVSQSPSNKVTEKGKDVELRCDPISGHTALYWYRQSLGQGLEFLIYFQGNSAPDKSGLPSDRFSAERTGGSVSTLTIQRTQQEDSAVYLCASSQGANQPQHFGDGTRLSIL.